These T cell receptor beta chains were read from a single sample in a study of T cell responses to AZD1222 COVID-19 vaccine. Libraries were prepared by immunoSEQ multiplex PCR; TCRdb keeps only in-frame clonotypes and omits some of them. The sample comprises 120,000 to 150,000 clones, 85% to 90% of which are singletons, and less than 6% rests with the top ten. The source material was peripheral blood, sampled 28 days after the second AZD1222 dose. These receptors were obtained from an adult who received the AZD1222 COVID-19 vaccine. Each CDR3 is given with its conserved first and last residue. The D gene is left open where the match is weak. A row's size may be missing; if present it is once, few, many or a size class.

v_call,clone_size,d_call,j_call,cdr3_aa,cdr3_nt
TRBV28,.,.,TRBJ2-7,CASSYGRSEQYF,TGTGCCAGCAGTTACGGCAGGAGCGAGCAGTACTTC
TRBV30,.,.,TRBJ1-5,CAWSLLDQPQHF,TGTGCCTGGAGTCTTCTCGATCAGCCCCAGCATTTT
TRBV5-8,.,.,TRBJ1-6,CASRLGGADSPLHF,TGTGCCAGCAGACTCGGGGGGGCGGACTCACCCCTCCACTTT
TRBV11-2,.,TRBD2,TRBJ2-7,CASGRGGPTYEQYF,TGTGCCAGCGGCCGGGGGGGCCCTACCTACGAGCAGTACTTC
TRBV6-5,.,TRBD1,TRBJ1-3,CASSTTGFGNTIYF,TGTGCCAGCAGTACGACAGGGTTTGGAAACACCATATATTTT
TRBV24-1,.,TRBD2,TRBJ2-7,CATSDLQTGQIREGLYEQYF,TGTGCCACCAGTGACCTCCAGACAGGCCAGATCCGGGAGGGCCTATACGAGCAATACTTC
TRBV13,.,TRBD1,TRBJ1-2,CASSLGGTDKIYGYTF,TGTGCCAGCAGCTTAGGAGGGACAGACAAAATCTATGGCTACACCTTC
TRBV4-1,many,.,TRBJ1-3,CASSQETGNTIYF,TGCGCCAGCAGCCAAGAAACTGGAAACACCATATATTTT
TRBV19,.,.,TRBJ2-7,CASSIDEWSRGDEQYF,TGTGCCAGTAGTATAGATGAATGGAGCAGAGGCGACGAGCAGTACTTC
TRBV11-2,.,.,TRBJ2-1,CASSSSAGSTGEQFF,TGTGCCAGCAGCTCGAGTGCCGGGAGCACCGGTGAGCAGTTCTTC
TRBV10-3,once,.,TRBJ1-6,CAITPGVNSPLHF,TGTGCCATCACACCAGGGGTCAATTCACCCCTCCACTTT
TRBV6-4,.,.,TRBJ2-3,CASSDLHGGDTQYF,TGTGCCAGCAGTGACCTCCACGGGGGAGATACGCAGTATTTT
TRBV27,.,.,TRBJ1-1,CASSLSTGNTEAFF,TGTGCCAGCAGTTTAAGTACAGGGAACACTGAAGCTTTCTTT
TRBV18,.,.,TRBJ1-3,CASSPEGRQSSGNTIYF,TGTGCCAGCTCACCAGAGGGCAGGCAATCCTCTGGAAACACCATATATTTT
TRBV15,.,.,TRBJ1-6,CATSATMNSPLHF,TGTGCCACCAGCGCGACCATGAATTCACCCCTCCACTTT
TRBV7-9,.,.,TRBJ1-2,CASSSRTEVYGYTF,TGTGCCAGCAGCTCCCGGACAGAGGTCTATGGCTACACCTTC
TRBV3-1/TRBV3-2,.,TRBD2,TRBJ2-1,CASSQPPGGEQFF,TGTGCCAGCAGCCAGCCCCCGGGGGGTGAGCAGTTCTTC
TRBV7-2,.,TRBD1,TRBJ1-6,CASSYTGDNSPLHF,TGTGCCAGCAGTTACACAGGGGATAATTCACCCCTCCACTTT
TRBV11-2,.,TRBD2,TRBJ2-1,CASSPALASGRFNEQFF,TGTGCCAGCAGCCCCGCCCTCGCTAGCGGGAGGTTCAATGAGCAGTTCTTC
TRBV5-1,.,.,TRBJ1-1,CASTVGEGTEAFF,TGCGCCAGCACAGTGGGGGAAGGCACTGAAGCTTTCTTT
TRBV10-3,.,TRBD1,TRBJ1-5,CAISRQGTGNQPQHF,TGTGCCATCAGTAGACAGGGGACGGGCAATCAGCCCCAGCATTTT
TRBV10-1,.,TRBD2,TRBJ2-7,CASSVASGDYEQYF,TGCGCCAGCAGTGTGGCTAGCGGGGACTACGAGCAGTACTTC
TRBV28,.,.,TRBJ2-2,CASSLGVVLFF,TGTGCCAGCAGCCTTGGTGTGGTGCTGTTTTTT
TRBV27,.,.,TRBJ1-3,CASSPDNLGNTIYF,TGTGCCAGCAGCCCAGACAATTTGGGAAACACCATATATTTT
TRBV5-1,.,.,TRBJ1-4,CASSFGSEDEKLFF,TGCGCCAGCAGCTTTGGTTCCGAGGATGAAAAACTGTTTTTT
TRBV3-1/TRBV3-2,once,.,TRBJ1-4,CASSQGGVNEKLFF,TGTGCCAGCAGCCAAGGGGGAGTTAATGAAAAACTGTTTTTT
TRBV28,once,TRBD1,TRBJ1-6,CASQGTANSPLHF,TGTGCCAGCCAAGGGACAGCTAATTCACCCCTCCACTTT
TRBV27,.,TRBD2,TRBJ2-5,CASSSRLAQETQYF,TGTGCCAGCAGTTCCAGACTAGCCCAAGAGACCCAGTACTTC
TRBV5-6,.,.,TRBJ1-6,CASSLFISDIFSNSPLHF,TGTGCCAGCAGCTTGTTTATCTCAGATATTTTTAGTAATTCACCCCTCCACTTT
TRBV13,.,.,TRBJ1-4,CASSLREVAGKLFF,TGTGCCAGCAGCTTACGTGAAGTGGCAGGAAAACTGTTTTTT
TRBV3-1/TRBV3-2,.,.,TRBJ1-2,CASSQDKNFGGYYGYTF,TGTGCCAGCAGCCAAGATAAAAACTTCGGCGGGTATTATGGCTACACCTTC
TRBV24-1,.,.,TRBJ2-7,CATSGVPYEQYF,TGTGCCACCAGTGGGGTACCCTACGAGCAGTACTTC
TRBV5-1,.,TRBD2,TRBJ2-7,CASSLSSGRVTYEQYF,TGCGCCAGCAGCTTGAGTAGCGGGAGGGTTACCTACGAGCAGTACTTC
TRBV23-1,.,TRBD1,TRBJ1-1,CASRQTQQGRAMNTEAFF,TGCGCCAGCAGACAAACGCAACAGGGGAGGGCAATGAACACTGAAGCTTTCTTT
TRBV28,.,.,TRBJ2-7,CASRDFRTSYEQYF,TGTGCCAGCAGAGATTTTAGGACATCCTACGAGCAGTACTTC
TRBV28,few,TRBD1,TRBJ1-5,CATQGQANQPQHF,TGTGCCACGCAAGGACAGGCAAATCAGCCCCAGCATTTT
TRBV24-1,.,TRBD2,TRBJ2-5,CATSEPGTSGRETQYF,TGTGCCACCAGTGAACCCGGGACTAGCGGGCGGGAGACCCAGTACTTC
TRBV10-3,few,.,TRBJ2-1,CAIKGTGPGNEQFF,TGTGCCATCAAGGGAACAGGCCCTGGGAATGAGCAGTTCTTC
TRBV5-6,.,.,TRBJ2-7,CASSQLGFSGKGPYEQYF,TGTGCCAGCAGCCAATTAGGGTTCTCGGGAAAAGGCCCCTACGAGCAGTACTTC
TRBV18,.,TRBD2,TRBJ2-3,CASSPPYGLAGYTDTQYF,TGTGCCAGCTCACCACCGTACGGACTAGCGGGTTACACAGATACGCAGTATTTT
TRBV3-1/TRBV3-2,.,TRBD2,TRBJ2-1,CASSPFSAGINEQFF,TGTGCCAGCAGCCCATTCTCAGCGGGAATCAATGAGCAGTTCTTC
TRBV18,.,TRBD1,TRBJ1-1,CASSPQAGGVGTEAFF,TGTGCCAGCTCACCACAGGCAGGGGGGGTTGGCACTGAAGCTTTCTTT
TRBV6-1,.,TRBD2,TRBJ2-3,CASSEAAGGPTDTQYF,TGTGCCAGCAGCGAAGCAGCGGGAGGACCCACAGATACGCAGTATTTT
TRBV20-1,.,.,TRBJ2-5,CSASYNQETQYF,TGCAGTGCTAGTTATAACCAAGAGACCCAGTACTTC
TRBV19,once,TRBD2,TRBJ2-7,CASSGLDHYEQYF,TGTGCCAGTAGCGGACTAGACCACTACGAGCAGTACTTC
TRBV7-2,.,TRBD2,TRBJ2-3,CASSLASGGTDTQYF,TGTGCCAGCAGCTTAGCAAGCGGGGGCACAGATACGCAGTATTTT
TRBV7-9,.,TRBD1,TRBJ1-6,CASSLRDRGNSPLHF,TGTGCCAGCAGCTTAAGGGACAGGGGAAATTCACCCCTCCACTTT
TRBV27,.,.,TRBJ2-4,CASSSPTSRLYF,TGTGCCAGCAGTTCCCCTACTAGTCGGCTATACTTC
TRBV18,.,.,TRBJ2-5,CASSYDSRRRETQYF,TGTGCCAGCTCATACGACAGTCGTCGTCGAGAGACCCAGTACTTC
TRBV9,.,.,TRBJ2-7,CASSAGYEQYF,TGTGCCAGCAGCGCAGGATACGAGCAGTACTTC
TRBV20-1,.,TRBD1,TRBJ2-7,CSASGTVYEQYF,TGCAGTGCTAGTGGGACAGTATACGAGCAGTACTTC
TRBV24-1,.,.,TRBJ2-1,CATSRPGAYNEQFF,TGTGCCACCAGTAGGCCGGGGGCATACAATGAGCAGTTCTTC
TRBV7-9,.,.,TRBJ1-2,CASSLGFGTTFYTF,TGTGCCAGCAGCTTGGGTTTTGGGACAACCTTCTACACCTTC
TRBV3-1/TRBV3-2,.,.,TRBJ1-2,CASSQGVGVGYGYTF,TGTGCCAGCAGCCAAGGGGTAGGCGTTGGCTATGGCTACACCTTC
TRBV6-2/TRBV6-3,.,.,TRBJ1-5,CASSAPTGGNQPQHF,TGTGCCAGCAGCGCTCCGACAGGCGGCAATCAGCCCCAGCATTTT
TRBV30,.,.,TRBJ1-1,CAWSRGGTEAFF,TGTGCCTGGAGTAGGGGGGGCACTGAAGCTTTCTTT
TRBV9,.,TRBD1,TRBJ1-4,CASSEEQGDEKLFF,TGTGCCAGCAGCGAAGAACAGGGGGATGAAAAACTGTTTTTT
TRBV5-3,.,.,TRBJ2-2,CARSPEGGGHTGELFF,TGTGCCAGAAGCCCGGAGGGGGGCGGACACACCGGGGAGCTGTTTTTT
TRBV18,.,.,TRBJ1-1,CASSPRTSNLGEAFF,TGTGCCAGCTCACCACGGACCAGCAATCTCGGTGAAGCTTTCTTT
TRBV5-1,.,.,TRBJ2-3,CASSTRRNKIDTDTQYF,TGCGCCAGCAGCACCCGCAGGAATAAAATAGACACAGATACGCAGTATTTT